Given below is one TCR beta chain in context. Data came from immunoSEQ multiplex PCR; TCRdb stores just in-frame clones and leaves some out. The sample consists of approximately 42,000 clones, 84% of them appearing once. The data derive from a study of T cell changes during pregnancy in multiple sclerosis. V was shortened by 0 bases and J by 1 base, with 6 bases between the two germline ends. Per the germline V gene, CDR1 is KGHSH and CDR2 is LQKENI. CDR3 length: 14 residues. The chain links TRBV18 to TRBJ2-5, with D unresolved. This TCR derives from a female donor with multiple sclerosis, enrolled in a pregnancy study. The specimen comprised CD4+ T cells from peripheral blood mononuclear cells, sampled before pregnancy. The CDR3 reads CASSPPSGQETQYF. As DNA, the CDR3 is TGTGCCAGCTCACCACCCTCAGGCCAAGAGACCCAGTACTTC. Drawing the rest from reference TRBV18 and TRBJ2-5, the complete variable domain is NAGVMQNPRHLVRRRGQEARLRCSPMKGHSHVYWYRQLPEEGLKFMVYLQKENIIDESGMPKERFSAEFPKEGPSILRIQQVVRGDSAAYFCASSPPSGQETQYFGPGTRLLVL.